This is a list of T cell receptor beta chains from one sample in a study of shared clonotypes between healthy human individuals. The protocol was immunoSEQ multiplex PCR, while the TCRdb copy is restricted to in-frame clones and leaves out a portion. Here the sample spans 2 million to 2.5 million clones, roughly 94% being singletons. Sequencing was done on a sample of naive CD4+ T cells sorted from blood. Source of these receptors: a man between 18 and 35 years old in good health. Each CDR3 is given with its conserved first and last residue. D genes are given only for firm matches. A row's size may be missing; if present it is once, few, many or a size class.

clone size	D gene	V gene	J gene	CDR3 protein	CDR3 DNA
NA	NA	TRBV6-4	TRBJ1-1	CASRPGQGSTEAFF	TGTGCCAGCAGGCCAGGGCAGGGTAGCACTGAAGCTTTCTTT
NA	TRBD1	TRBV7-2	TRBJ1-2	CASSLGDRSGGYTF	TGTGCCAGCAGCTTGGGGGACAGGTCGGGCGGCTACACCTTC
NA	TRBD1	TRBV27	TRBJ2-4	CASSSLGQGKNIQYF	TGTGCCAGCAGTTCGTTGGGACAGGGGAAAAACATTCAGTACTTC
NA	TRBD1	TRBV7-9	TRBJ1-1	CASSSRLDRATEAFF	TGTGCCAGCAGCTCAAGGTTGGACAGGGCCACTGAAGCTTTCTTT
NA	NA	TRBV14	TRBJ2-2	CASSQAPGLANTGELFF	TGTGCCAGCAGCCAAGCCCCTGGTCTTGCGAACACCGGGGAGCTGTTTTTT
once	NA	TRBV19	TRBJ1-6	CASSIDRFEKLHF	TGTGCCAGTAGTATAGATCGGTTCGAGAAACTCCACTTT
once	NA	TRBV19	TRBJ2-2	CASTGTENTGELFF	TGTGCCTCCACCGGGACCGAGAACACCGGGGAGCTGTTTTTT
NA	NA	TRBV5-4	TRBJ1-1	CASSLGGQKWDTEAFF	TGTGCCAGCAGCTTGGGTGGCCAAAAGTGGGACACTGAAGCTTTCTTT
NA	TRBD1	TRBV18	TRBJ1-4	CASSPKTGQGTEKLFF	TGTGCCAGCTCACCTAAAACGGGACAGGGGACTGAAAAACTGTTTTTT
NA	NA	TRBV20-1	TRBJ1-5	CSAREGQPQHF	TGCAGTGCTAGAGAGGGTCAGCCCCAGCATTTT
NA	NA	TRBV14	TRBJ1-1	CASSPGIEAFF	TGTGCCAGCAGCCCAGGGATTGAAGCTTTCTTT
once	NA	TRBV30	TRBJ2-3	CAWSGRDVRDTQYF	TGTGCCTGGAGTGGCCGGGACGTCCGAGATACGCAGTATTTT
once	NA	TRBV6-5	TRBJ2-1	CASRLASYNEQFF	TGTGCCAGCAGACTAGCCTCCTACAATGAGCAGTTCTTC
NA	TRBD2	TRBV7-9	TRBJ2-1	CASSQSLLAGDSYNEQFF	TGTGCCAGCAGTCAGTCCCTACTAGCGGGGGATTCTTACAATGAGCAGTTCTTC
NA	NA	TRBV10-1	TRBJ2-3	CASSESSGFPDTQYF	TGCGCCAGCAGTGAGTCTTCGGGGTTCCCAGATACGCAGTATTTT
NA	NA	TRBV5-1	TRBJ2-1	CASSSNRYSYNEQFF	TGCGCCAGCAGCTCCAACAGGTATTCCTACAATGAGCAGTTCTTC
NA	TRBD1	TRBV18	TRBJ2-7	CASSPPRKPGQEVYEQYF	TGTGCCAGCTCACCACCTCGAAAGCCGGGACAGGAGGTCTACGAGCAGTACTTC
NA	TRBD1	TRBV10-3	TRBJ1-3	CAISDSGQGNSGNTIYF	TGTGCCATCAGTGACTCCGGACAGGGGAATTCTGGAAACACCATATATTTT
NA	NA	TRBV2	TRBJ1-2	CASMSTPRGYGYTF	TGTGCCAGCATGTCAACCCCAAGGGGCTATGGCTACACCTTC
NA	NA	TRBV2	TRBJ2-2	CASTPGGKSTGELFF	TGTGCCAGCACCCCGGGCGGGAAATCCACCGGGGAGCTGTTTTTT
NA	TRBD2	TRBV5-1	TRBJ2-2	CASSQGLAGSAGELFF	TGCGCCAGCAGTCAGGGACTAGCGGGCTCTGCCGGGGAGCTGTTTTTT
NA	NA	TRBV28	TRBJ1-5	CASSFPGGGGSQPQHF	TGTGCCAGCAGTTTTCCCGGAGGGGGGGGGAGCCAGCCCCAGCATTTT
NA	NA	TRBV6-1	TRBJ1-2	CASSELFNYGYTF	TGTGCCAGCAGTGAACTGTTTAACTATGGCTACACCTTC
NA	NA	TRBV7-3	TRBJ2-1	CASSLTMAGPNEQFF	TGTGCCAGCAGCTTAACGATGGCAGGGCCAAATGAGCAGTTCTTC
NA	NA	TRBV28	TRBJ1-2	CASSLRNRDIGYTF	TGTGCCAGCAGCCTACGGAACAGGGATATTGGCTACACCTTC
NA	NA	TRBV7-9	TRBJ2-7	CASSFDLSYEQYF	TGTGCCAGCAGCTTTGACCTCTCCTACGAGCAGTACTTC
NA	NA	TRBV10-3	TRBJ1-6	CAISDWAGDNSPLHF	TGTGCCATCAGTGATTGGGCAGGAGATAATTCACCCCTCCACTTT
NA	NA	TRBV6-5	TRBJ1-1	CASSYSSSGNTEAFF	TGTGCCAGCAGTTACTCGAGTTCTGGGAACACTGAAGCTTTCTTT
NA	TRBD1	TRBV18	TRBJ2-2	CASSLGTANTGELFF	TGTGCCAGCTCACTCGGGACAGCAAACACCGGGGAGCTGTTTTTT
NA	NA	TRBV10-3	TRBJ2-7	CATWDIGSGEQYF	TGTGCCACTTGGGACATAGGGAGTGGCGAGCAGTACTTC
NA	NA	TRBV28	TRBJ1-1	CASSAAPTPTGAEAFF	TGTGCCAGCAGTGCAGCCCCCACCCCCACGGGGGCTGAAGCTTTCTTT
NA	NA	TRBV11-2	TRBJ1-3	CASSLDMGNTIYF	TGTGCCAGCAGCCTAGACATGGGAAACACCATATATTTT
NA	NA	TRBV5-1	TRBJ2-1	CASSLDGTGYNEQFF	TGCGCCAGCAGCTTGGATGGGACTGGATACAATGAGCAGTTCTTC
NA	TRBD2	TRBV29-1	TRBJ2-5	CSVEDGGQETQYF	TGCAGCGTTGAAGACGGGGGGCAAGAGACCCAGTACTTC
NA	TRBD1	TRBV5-1	TRBJ2-2	CASSLGGTGNTGELFF	TGCGCCAGCAGCTTGGGAGGGACAGGGAACACCGGGGAGCTGTTTTTT
NA	NA	TRBV30	TRBJ2-2	CAWSVRLYTGELFF	TGTGCCTGGAGTGTACGACTGTACACCGGGGAGCTGTTTTTT
NA	TRBD1	TRBV18	TRBJ1-4	CASSPRDRESPATNEKLFF	TGTGCCAGCTCACCACGGGACAGGGAGTCGCCAGCAACTAATGAAAAACTGTTTTTT
NA	TRBD1	TRBV27	TRBJ1-2	CASSRTGTDYGYTF	TGTGCCAGCAGTCGGACAGGTACGGACTATGGCTACACCTTC
NA	NA	TRBV5-6	TRBJ1-4	CASSLQGTQKKEKLFF	TGTGCCAGCAGCTTGCAGGGGACACAAAAAAAGGAAAAACTGTTTTTT
NA	NA	TRBV9	TRBJ2-3	CASSENSDTQYF	TGTGCCAGCAGCGAGAACTCAGATACGCAGTATTTT
NA	NA	TRBV5-1	TRBJ2-3	CASSHNGDDTQYF	TGCGCCAGCAGCCACAACGGGGACGATACGCAGTATTTT
NA	NA	TRBV27	TRBJ1-2	CASSLTTDLHYGYTF	TGTGCCAGCAGTTTAACCACAGATTTACACTATGGCTACACCTTC
NA	NA	TRBV30	TRBJ2-5	CAWSKGLQETQYF	TGTGCCTGGAGTAAGGGGTTGCAAGAGACCCAGTACTTC
NA	NA	TRBV6-5	TRBJ2-7	CASSPSGASYEQYF	TGTGCCAGCAGCCCCTCAGGCGCTTCCTACGAGCAGTACTTC
NA	NA	TRBV7-2	TRBJ2-2	CASSLDRVATGELFF	TGTGCCAGCAGCTTAGACAGGGTGGCGACCGGGGAGCTGTTTTTT
NA	NA	TRBV7-9	TRBJ1-6	CASSLGELLYNSPLHF	TGTGCCAGCAGCTTAGGAGAGCTACTCTATAATTCACCCCTCCACTTT
few	TRBD2	TRBV25-1	TRBJ2-3	CASSEYRAGGTDTQYF	TGTGCCAGCAGTGAATATCGAGCGGGGGGCACAGATACGCAGTATTTT
many	NA	TRBV10-3	TRBJ1-2	CAISSRTDYGYTF	TGTGCCATCAGTTCGCGGACGGACTATGGCTACACCTTC
NA	TRBD1	TRBV7-2	TRBJ2-7	CASSLGVGGGTGSYEQYF	TGTGCCAGCAGCTTAGGAGTGGGTGGCGGGACAGGGTCCTACGAGCAGTACTTC
NA	NA	TRBV2	TRBJ2-3	CASSDRDTQYF	TGTGCCAGCAGTGATAGAGATACGCAGTATTTT
NA	TRBD1	TRBV27	TRBJ2-1	CASSLRGPAWDNEQFF	TGTGCCAGCAGTTTGAGGGGGCCCGCCTGGGACAATGAGCAGTTCTTC
NA	NA	TRBV7-2	TRBJ1-3	CASSLGPGAGNTIYF	TGTGCCAGCAGCTTAGGACCCGGGGCTGGAAACACCATATATTTT
NA	TRBD1	TRBV6-5	TRBJ1-1	CASSYSTGGTEAFF	TGTGCCAGCAGTTACTCAACAGGGGGAACTGAAGCTTTCTTT